These 20 T cell receptor beta chains came from one sample sequenced in a study of blood T cell repertoires in COVID-19. Sequencing was performed with immunoSEQ multiplex PCR; in TCRdb, only in-frame clones are kept and a portion is missing. The table includes 200,000 to 300,000 clones, approximately 86% detected once. The sample comprised peripheral blood. These receptors came from a young man with active or convalescent COVID-19.

This clone turned up a few times. The chain joins TRBV19 to TRBJ1-4; 10 positions agree with TRBD1. CDR3 length: 14 amino acids. The V segment lost 4 bases and the J segment 7 bases; nucleotides outside the gene matches: 3. Germline assignment: CDR1 LNHDA and CDR2 SQIVND (reference sequence). CDR3 nucleotides: TGTGCCAGTAGTACGACAGGGGGCGGTGAAAAACTGTTTTTT. Its protein is CASSTTGGGEKLFF.

The table lists this clone with a few counts. The CDR3: CASSPPGLGNTGELFF. In DNA form, the CDR3 reads TGTGCCAGCAGTCCACCGGGGTTAGGGAACACCGGGGAGCTGTTTTTT. The chain links TRBV5-6 to TRBJ2-2, with a tentative D call TRBD2 (5 bases). The CDR3 loop spans 16 amino acids. With 5 bases removed from V and 1 base from J, the gap between germline ends came to 15 bases. Germline CDR1 is SGHDT and CDR2 is YYEEEE.

V and J are TRBV4-3 and TRBJ2-5; D remains unclear. This CDR3 has 14 amino acids. Trimming removed 4 bases at V and 2 bases at J, with 11 bases between. CDR1 and CDR2 (germline): LGHNA, YSLEER. In nucleotides, the CDR3 is TGCGCCAGCAGCCCAAAGAACAGACAAGAGACCCAGTACTTC. Protein sequence: CASSPKNRQETQYF.

This rearrangement joins TRBV19 to TRBJ2-3, with a weak D call TRBD1 (5 bases). V dropped 6 bases and J dropped 2 bases, with 15 bases sitting between them. The CDR3 is 15 residues long. Germline CDR1 reads LNHDA; CDR2 reads SQIVND (reference sequence). CDR3 sequence (DNA): TGTGCCAGTAGCAACCAGGGTATTAACACAGATACGCAGTATTTT. It is translated as CASSNQGINTDTQYF.

This clone was found a few times. Here the CDR3 DNA reads TGTGCCAGCAGCTTAAGGGGTGGGGCAGGGGGTTCGAACACTGAAGCTTTCTTT. Its protein is CASSLRGGAGGSNTEAFF. The chain combines TRBV7-3 with TRBJ1-1; 7 nucleotides agree with TRBD1. CDR1 is SGHTA, CDR2 FQGTGA, per germline. V shed 1 base, J shed 1 base, and the junction held 12 bases outside the gene matches. The CDR3 has 18 amino acids. The whole variable domain, remainder taken from reference TRBV7-3 and TRBJ1-1, is GAGVSQTPSNKVTEKGKYVELRCDPISGHTALYWYRQSLGQGPEFLIYFQGTGAADDSGLPNDRFFAVRPEGSVSTLKIQRTERGDSAVYLCASSLRGGAGGSNTEAFFGQGTRLTVV.

The chain joins TRBV6-5 to TRBJ1-4, with 9 bases aligning to TRBD1. The germline V gene has CDR1 MNHEY and CDR2 SVGAGI. This CDR3 region has 15 residues. V shed 4 bases and J 8 bases; nucleotides not matched to a gene: 8. DNA of the CDR3: TGTGCCAGCAGTTGGACAGGGGCTTCTCGGGAAAAACTGTTTTTT. Translation gives CASSWTGASREKLFF.

The chain uses TRBV25-1 and TRBJ2-6, with a tentative D call TRBD2 (5 bases). The CDR3 is made up of 16 amino acids. Looked up from germline, CDR1 is MGHDK and CDR2 is SYGVNS. Trimming removed 6 bases at V and 4 bases at J, with 16 bases between. In DNA, the CDR3 is TGTGCCAGCAGGGACTCAGTAGGGTCCGGGGCCAACGTCCTGACTTTC. This codes for CASRDSVGSGANVLTF.

This chain connects TRBV7-9 to TRBJ2-7, with D unresolved. V was pared by 0 bases and J by 0 bases, with 6 bases between. Germline CDR1 is SEHNR and CDR2 is FQNEAQ (reference sequence). The CDR3 totals 14 residues. The CDR3 coding sequence is TGTGCCAGCAGCTTAGCCGCCAGCTCCTACGAGCAGTACTTC. Translating it yields CASSLAASSYEQYF.

The chain is built from TRBV7-6 and TRBJ1-6, with a weak D call TRBD1 (6 bases). Between the trimmed V and J ends, which lost 5 bases and 8 bases, there was a span of 19 bases. CDR1 is SGHVS and CDR2 is FNYEAQ in the germline V gene. This CDR3 comprises 16 residues. For the CDR3, the DNA is TGTGCCAGCAGCACTCAGGACGGCAGGGGTTATTCACCCCTCCACTTT. Its protein product is CASSTQDGRGYSPLHF. The whole variable domain, filled in from reference TRBV7-6 and TRBJ1-6, reads GAGVSQSPRYKVTKRGQDVALRCDPISGHVSLYWYRQALGQGPEFLTYFNYEAQQDKSGLPNDRFSAERPEGSISTLTIQRTEQRDSAMYRCASSTQDGRGYSPLHFGNGTRLTVT.

The chain couples TRBV7-9 to TRBJ1-2; 7 bases fit TRBD1. CDR3 length: 12 amino acids. V was clipped by 8 bases and J by 7 bases; unmatched bases: 7. Germline V lookup: CDR1 SEHNR, CDR2 FQNEAQ (reference sequence). The CDR3 region is CASSLNRGGYTF. CDR3 nucleotide sequence: TGTGCCAGCTCCTTAAACAGGGGTGGCTACACCTTC.

V and J are TRBV4-2 and TRBJ2-5; the D gene is possibly TRBD1 (5 bases). The CDR3 runs 16 residues. Deletions cut 4 bases from V and 1 base from J, with 16 bases between. Germline CDR1 is LGHNA and CDR2 is YNFKEQ. The CDR3 region has the DNA TGTGCCAGCAGCCTGAGCAGGTGGGGCTCCCAAGAGACCCAGTACTTC. Protein: CASSLSRWGSQETQYF.

This clone was observed once. In nucleotides, the CDR3 is TGTGCCAGCAGTTACTCGACGTGGGCTGCCCAAGCTTTCTTT. Translated, it gives CASSYSTWAAQAFF. The chain joins TRBV6-5 to TRBJ1-1, with unresolved D. Looked up from germline, CDR1 is MNHEY and CDR2 is SVGAGI. This CDR3 is built from 14 residues. V dropped 0 bases and J dropped 9 bases, with 14 bases sitting between them.

The count of this clone is one. The CDR3 spells CASSSKAGSLASEKLFF. As DNA, the CDR3 is TGCGCCAGCAGCTCGAAAGCCGGGTCCCTGGCGTCTGAAAAACTGTTTTTT. This chain connects TRBV5-1 to TRBJ1-4; D is uncertain. This CDR3 region has 17 residues. Germline CDR1 and CDR2: SGHRS and YFSETQ. Trimming pared 3 bases from V and 7 bases from J, leaving 22 bases between.

This clone has just one count. CDR3 protein: CASSYLTMNTEAFF. The CDR3 DNA reads as TGTGCCAGTAGTTATCTGACTATGAACACTGAAGCTTTCTTT. V usage is TRBV19 and J usage is TRBJ1-1, with D hard to call. Deletions cut 5 bases from V and 0 bases from J, with 10 bases between. This CDR3 region has 14 residues. Germline CDR1 reads LNHDA; CDR2 reads SQIVND (reference sequence).

This clone came up a few times. This chain connects TRBV30 to TRBJ1-2, with D possibly TRBD1 on 5 matching bases. The germline CDR1 and CDR2 sequences are GTSNPN and SVGIG (reference sequence). With 0 bases removed from V and 7 bases from J, the gap between germline ends came to 18 bases. There are 15 residues in the CDR3. CDR3 sequence (DNA): TGTGCCTGGAGTGTACTCGGGGGGACCACTCCTGGCTACACCTTC. Translating gives CAWSVLGGTTPGYTF.

The genes are TRBV6-5 and TRBJ2-2; 7 nucleotides agree with TRBD2. J gave up 8 bases and V 0 bases, and 6 bases lay outside the gene matches. This CDR3 contains 15 residues. From germline, CDR1 is MNHEY and CDR2 SVGAGI. The CDR3 spells CASSYSGGGMGELFF. CDR3 bases: TGTGCCAGCAGTTACTCCGGGGGAGGGATGGGGGAGCTGTTTTTT.

The chain combines TRBV21-1 with TRBJ1-2; the DNA was not compared with TRBD1, the D call given in the table. TRBV21-1 is marked as a pseudogene. The CDR3 length is 15 residues. The CDR3 DNA reads TGTGCCAGCAGCAAGGGGACCGGGACAGCCTGGCGCTACACCTTC. Protein sequence: CASSKGTGTAWRYTF.

V usage is TRBV5-5 and J usage is TRBJ1-1; unclear D gene. Germline assignment: CDR1 SGHKS and CDR2 YYEKEE (reference sequence). This CDR3 comprises 15 residues. V lost 3 bases to trimming and J lost 2 bases, with 14 bases between them. CDR3 region: CASSSWAGDNTEAFF. CDR3 bases: TGTGCCAGCAGCTCATGGGCGGGTGACAACACTGAAGCTTTCTTT.

The rearrangement joins TRBV25-1 to TRBJ1-5, with a tentative D call TRBD1 (6 bases). The CDR3 consists of 14 residues. Germline V lookup: CDR1 MGHDK, CDR2 SYGVNS. Trimming shortened V by 6 bases and J by 0 bases, and 9 bases separated the two germline ends. CDR3 sequence reads: CASSRGSSNQPQHF. CDR3 DNA: TGTGCCAGCAGCAGGGGTTCTAGCAATCAGCCCCAGCATTTT.

The V call is TRBV7-2, the J call TRBJ1-5, with 9 nucleotides matching TRBD1. Germline V gives CDR1 SGHTA, CDR2 FQGNSA. The trim removed 5 bases at V and 6 bases at J, leaving 5 bases unmatched. The CDR3 runs 14 residues. The CDR3 sequence: CASSADRGSQPQHF. The CDR3 nucleotides are TGTGCCAGCAGCGCAGACAGGGGGTCTCAGCCCCAGCATTTT.